These 20 T cell receptor beta chains originate from one sample sequenced in a study of blood T cell repertoires in COVID-19. TCRdb's table, derived via immunoSEQ multiplex PCR, lists solely in-frame clones and lacks some. There are 65,000 or so clones in the sample; roughly 80% occur only once, and about 0.87% lies in the top ten. Sequenced material: peripheral blood. Every receptor here comes from a woman between 65 and 79 years old with acute or convalescent COVID-19.

At least ten counts were recorded for this clone. The V gene is TRBV19, the J gene TRBJ1-5, with TRBD1 matching over 7 bases. Germline CDR1 is LNHDA and CDR2 is SQIVND (reference sequence). The CDR3 spans 16 residues. V was clipped by 5 bases and J by 11 bases; unmatched bases: 18. This CDR3 is CASSPRPGTAPGTQHF. The CDR3, as DNA: TGTGCCAGTAGTCCTCGCCCCGGGACAGCCCCTGGGACCCAGCATTTT. Supplemented by reference TRBV19 and TRBJ1-5, the full variable domain reads DGGITQSPKYLFRKEGQNVTLSCEQNLNHDAMYWYRQDPGQGLRLIYYSQIVNDFQKGDIAEGYSVSREKKESFPLTVTSAQKNPTAFYLCASSPRPGTAPGTQHFGDGTRLSIL.

This clone came up a few times. This rearrangement joins TRBV10-3 to TRBJ1-1, with 8 bases that match TRBD1. V trimming: 8 bases; J trimming: 6 bases; junction bases outside the gene matches: 17. This CDR3 has 16 residues. Looked up from germline, CDR1 is ENHRY and CDR2 is SYGVKD. The CDR3 nucleotides read TGTGCCATCGGATCCTCCGGGACAGGATTTCATTCTGAAGCTTTCTTT. Amino acids: CAIGSSGTGFHSEAFF.

J is TRBJ2-7 and V is TRBV5-4, with 8 bases lining up with TRBD2. CDR1 is SGHNT and CDR2 is YYREEE in the germline V gene (reference sequence). V shed 4 bases and J 7 bases; nucleotides not matched to a gene: 13. The CDR3 is 15 residues long. The CDR3 region has the DNA TGTGCCAGCAGCCCCGGGGGGGGACGAGCGGAAGAGCAGTACTTC. Amino acid sequence: CASSPGGGRAEEQYF.

DNA of the CDR3: TGTGCCAGCTCCCGACAGGGGTTGGATGAGCAGTTCTTC. It codes for CASSRQGLDEQFF. The chain employs TRBV18 and TRBJ2-1; 8 bases map to TRBD1. Germline trimming cut 6 bases from V and 8 bases from J; bases unmatched to any gene: 6. The CDR3 runs 13 residues. In germline, CDR1 is KGHSH, CDR2 LQKENI.

The J gene is TRBJ1-2, the V gene TRBV19; D ambiguous. V lost 5 bases to trimming and J lost 0 bases, with 4 bases between them. The CDR3 covers 12 residues. The germline V gene has CDR1 LNHDA and CDR2 SQIVND (reference sequence). This CDR3 is CASSAANYGYTF. The CDR3 region has the DNA TGTGCCAGTAGTGCAGCTAACTATGGCTACACCTTC.

The gene calls are TRBV2 and TRBJ1-3, with 9 bases lining up with TRBD1. Germline V gives CDR1 SNHLY, CDR2 FYNNEI. The CDR3 totals 15 residues. The trim removed 5 bases at V and 2 bases at J, leaving 4 bases unmatched. The CDR3 is CASSPGQGAGNTIYF. The CDR3 nucleotides are TGTGCCAGCAGTCCGGGACAGGGTGCTGGAAACACCATATATTTT.

The chain recombines TRBV18 with TRBJ1-1; D not resolved. CDR3 length: 17 amino acids. V lost 1 base to trimming and J lost 1 base, with 16 bases between them. In germline, CDR1 is KGHSH, CDR2 LQKENI. CDR3 sequence (DNA): TGTGCCAGCTCACCACGACAACCCTACGGTGGGAACACTGAAGCTTTCTTT. Translation: CASSPRQPYGGNTEAFF.

This clone was seen only once. The V call is TRBV30, the J call TRBJ2-5; D is perhaps TRBD1 (6 bases). The V and J ends lost 3 bases and 1 base respectively, with 24 bases between them. The CDR3 runs to 18 residues. Germline V gene sequence: CDR1 GTSNPN, CDR2 SVGIG (reference sequence). The CDR3 bases are TGTGCCTGGAGCGCCGACAGGCTAACCGCCAGTCCCCAAGAGACCCAGTACTTC. Translation: CAWSADRLTASPQETQYF.

The chain carries TRBV28 and TRBJ2-7, with D unresolved. Germline V gene data show CDR1 as MDHEN and CDR2 as SYDVKM. Trimming cost V 5 bases and J 8 bases, with 13 bases left between them. The CDR3 extends over 12 amino acids. The CDR3 protein is CASSPLRFQQYF. The CDR3 bases are TGTGCCAGCAGTCCCTTACGGTTCCAGCAGTACTTC.

This sequence joins TRBV30 and TRBJ1-1, with no clear D. Germline V gene lookup returns CDR1 GTSNPN and CDR2 SVGIG (reference sequence). V lost 4 bases to trimming and J lost 0 bases, with 9 bases between them. CDR3 length: 13 amino acids. CDR3 nucleotides: TGTGCCTGGACAGGAAACATGAACACTGAAGCTTTCTTT. Translated: CAWTGNMNTEAFF.

This rearrangement joins TRBV6-6 to TRBJ1-5, with TRBD1 as a possible D gene (6 bases). The V end was cut by 6 bases, the J end by 0 bases, with 15 bases between. The CDR3 totals 16 residues. Germline assignment: CDR1 MNHNY and CDR2 SVGAGI (reference sequence). As DNA, the CDR3 is TGTGCCAGCAGCTCCAGCGGACAGTTTAGCAATCAGCCCCAGCATTTT. This codes for CASSSSGQFSNQPQHF.

In its sample, this clone was seen once. This rearrangement joins TRBV21-1 to TRBJ2-7; the table gives TRBD1 as D, unverified against the DNA. TRBV21-1 is given as a pseudogene. The CDR3 covers 14 residues. The CDR3 spells CASSKEARSYEQYF. CDR3 DNA: TGTGCCAGCAGCAAAGAAGCCAGGTCCTACGAGCAGTACTTC.

The chain employs TRBV19 and TRBJ1-3, with a tentative D call TRBD1 (5 bases). The germline gives CDR1 LNHDA, CDR2 SQIVND (reference sequence). CDR3 size: 15 residues. Between the trimmed V and J ends, which lost 4 bases and 2 bases, there was a span of 12 bases. The chain's CDR3 is CASSTSTVPGNTIYF. CDR3 bases: TGTGCCAGTAGTACCTCGACAGTCCCTGGAAACACCATATATTTT. Full variable domain (rest looked up from reference TRBV19 and TRBJ1-3): DGGITQSPKYLFRKEGQNVTLSCEQNLNHDAMYWYRQDPGQGLRLIYYSQIVNDFQKGDIAEGYSVSREKKESFPLTVTSAQKNPTAFYLCASSTSTVPGNTIYFGEGSWLTVV.

J is TRBJ1-4 and V is TRBV4-1; D remains ambiguous. The CDR3 sequence is 17 residues long. Trimming took off 1 base at V and 0 bases at J, with 12 bases between the two ends. Germline CDR1 is MGHRA and CDR2 is YSYEKL. CDR3 in amino acids: CASSQVVFSATNEKLFF. In DNA form, the CDR3 reads TGCGCCAGCAGCCAAGTAGTTTTTAGCGCAACTAATGAAAAACTGTTTTTT.

The V call is TRBV3-1 (or the pseudogene TRBV3-2), the J call TRBJ2-1, with 12 bases lining up with TRBD2. The CDR3 spans 16 residues. Per the germline V gene, CDR1 is LGHDT and CDR2 is YNNKEL (reference sequence). V shed 5 bases and J 8 bases; nucleotides not matched to a gene: 10. CDR3 loop: CASSTLAGGPLDEQFF. The CDR3 DNA sequence: TGTGCCAGCAGCACGCTAGCGGGAGGGCCTTTGGATGAGCAGTTCTTC.

This chain uses TRBV18 with TRBJ1-4; 9 positions match TRBD1. CDR1 and CDR2 (germline): KGHSH, LQKENI. The CDR3 has 15 amino acids. With V trimmed by 1 base and J by 11 bases, 8 bases remained unmatched. Here the CDR3 DNA reads TGTGCCAGCTCACCACAAGGGACAGGGATTCGGAAACTGTTTTTT. Translated: CASSPQGTGIRKLFF.

This rearrangement joins TRBV10-3 to TRBJ1-5; D uncertain. In germline, CDR1 is ENHRY, CDR2 SYGVKD. The CDR3 runs to 17 residues. Trimming removed 4 bases from V and 0 bases from J, with 16 bases in between. Here the CDR3 reads CAISVSGSFNSNQPQHF. CDR3 bases: TGTGCCATCAGTGTTTCAGGCAGCTTCAATAGCAATCAGCCCCAGCATTTT.

The J gene is TRBJ2-1, the V gene TRBV20-1; TRBD2 agrees at 8 bases. CDR3 length equals 19 residues. CDR1 and CDR2 (germline): DFQATT, SNEGSKA (reference sequence). V gave up 3 bases and J gave up 0 bases; unmatched junction bases: 16. This CDR3 reads CSASSLKSGRGSSYNEQFF. The CDR3, as DNA: TGCAGTGCTAGTAGCCTCAAAAGCGGGAGAGGGAGCTCCTACAATGAGCAGTTCTTC.

The chain recombines TRBV6-5 with TRBJ1-4, with 10 nucleotides matching TRBD1. Looked up from germline, CDR1 is MNHEY and CDR2 is SVGAGI. The CDR3 consists of 15 residues. V was pared by 6 bases and J by 5 bases, with 6 bases of the junction left unmatched. In nucleotides, the CDR3 is TGTGCCAGCAGCTGGGGGACAGGGGCAAATGAAAAACTGTTTTTT. It encodes CASSWGTGANEKLFF.

The chain recombines TRBV27 with TRBJ1-5; no clear D gene. Germline CDR1 MNHEY, CDR2 SMNVEV (reference sequence). Trimming took off 5 bases at V and 3 bases at J, with 2 bases between the two ends. The CDR3 spans 11 residues. The CDR3 DNA is TGTGCCAGCAGTCACAATCAGCCCCAGCATTTT. Its translation is CASSHNQPQHF.